A selection of T cell receptor beta chains follows, all from one sample in a study of shared clonotypes between healthy human individuals. Repertoires were generated with immunoSEQ multiplex PCR, while TCRdb's copy carries only in-frame clones and drops some. The sample records about 2.5 million clones, around 92% being singletons. The sequenced material came from naive CD4+ T cells from PBMCs. These receptors were taken from a man aged 18 to 29 in good health. Some clones in this sample may be carry-over from other donors' samples. CDR3s include the opening cysteine and the closing phenylalanine or tryptophan. The order of the fields is D gene, J gene, clone size, V gene, CDR3 protein, CDR3 DNA. D genes are given only for firm matches. Some rows have no size entry. The others give once, few or many, or a class for an expanded clone.

>-|TRBJ1-5|-|TRBV28
CASSLNGHARNQPQHF
TGTGCCAGCAGTTTAAACGGACACGCCCGCAATCAGCCCCAGCATTTT
>TRBD2|TRBJ2-1|-|TRBV28
CASSGAGGAYNEQFF
TGTGCCAGCAGTGGAGCGGGAGGAGCCTACAATGAGCAGTTCTTC
>-|TRBJ2-2|-|TRBV11-2
CASSLIRLNTGELFF
TGTGCCAGCAGCTTAATCCGACTTAACACCGGGGAGCTGTTTTTT
>TRBD2|TRBJ2-7|once|TRBV7-3
CASSLGASGSYEQYF
TGTGCCAGCAGCTTAGGGGCTAGCGGATCGTACGAGCAGTACTTC
>-|TRBJ1-1|-|TRBV29-1
CSVDLTENTEAFF
TGCAGCGTTGACCTGACAGAGAACACTGAAGCTTTCTTT
>TRBD1|TRBJ1-1|-|TRBV10-3
CAISDGQGATTEAFF
TGTGCCATCAGTGATGGACAGGGGGCGACCACTGAAGCTTTCTTT
>TRBD2|TRBJ2-7|-|TRBV5-4
CASSLQGGSYEQYF
TGTGCCAGCAGCTTGCAGGGAGGGTCATACGAGCAGTACTTC
>-|TRBJ1-2|-|TRBV28
CASSLPTGDYGYTF
TGTGCCAGCAGCCTCCCGACAGGCGACTATGGCTACACCTTC
>TRBD1|TRBJ2-7|-|TRBV27
CASSSGGLSYEQYF
TGTGCCAGCAGTTCAGGGGGCCTCTCCTACGAGCAGTACTTC
>-|TRBJ1-1|-|TRBV19
CASSSEAGYNTEAFF
TGTGCCAGTAGTTCGGAGGCAGGATATAACACTGAAGCTTTCTTT
>-|TRBJ2-3|few|TRBV10-3
CAISRDFTDTQYF
TGTGCCATCAGCCGGGACTTCACAGATACGCAGTATTTT
>-|TRBJ2-7|-|TRBV27
CASSPKVPYSYEQYF
TGTGCCAGCAGCCCAAAGGTGCCTTATTCCTACGAGCAGTACTTC
>-|TRBJ2-1|-|TRBV15
CATSREVGPWDEQFF
TGTGCCACCAGCAGAGAAGTGGGCCCCTGGGATGAGCAGTTCTTC
>-|TRBJ1-6|-|TRBV11-2
CASRSLRGSGSPLHF
TGTGCCAGCAGGTCCCTCAGGGGTAGTGGTTCACCCCTCCACTTT
>-|TRBJ2-4|-|TRBV9
CASSVSGENIQYF
TGTGCCAGCAGCGTTTCAGGGGAGAACATTCAGTACTTC
>-|TRBJ2-1|-|TRBV7-2
CASSPRALQVNEQFF
TGTGCCAGCAGCCCACGGGCACTCCAGGTTAATGAGCAGTTCTTC
>TRBD1|TRBJ1-2|once|TRBV6-5
CASSLGQGIGYTF
TGTGCCAGCAGCCTGGGACAGGGCATTGGCTACACCTTC
>-|TRBJ1-5|-|TRBV14
CASSQVGQPQHF
TGTGCCAGCAGCCAAGTGGGTCAGCCCCAGCATTTT
>TRBD1|TRBJ2-1|-|TRBV2
CASSEGQGHYNEQFF
TGTGCCAGCAGTGAAGGACAGGGGCACTACAATGAGCAGTTCTTC
>-|TRBJ1-4|-|TRBV4-3
CASSQDLGQTEKLFF
TGCGCCAGCAGCCAAGACTTGGGGCAGACAGAAAAACTGTTTTTT
>-|TRBJ2-7|-|TRBV7-8
CASSFDRGVYEQYF
TGTGCCAGCAGCTTTGACAGAGGAGTCTACGAGCAGTACTTC
>TRBD2|TRBJ2-5|-|TRBV29-1
CSVGGTSGQETQYF
TGCAGCGTGGGTGGGACTAGCGGCCAAGAGACCCAGTACTTC
>-|TRBJ2-3|-|TRBV27
CASSPRTTADTQYF
TGTGCCAGCAGCCCGAGAACGACCGCAGATACGCAGTATTTT
>-|TRBJ2-1|few|TRBV2
CASSEQHEQFF
TGTGCCAGCAGTGAACAACATGAGCAGTTCTTC
>TRBD2|TRBJ2-3|-|TRBV18
CASSPIGLADTDTQYF
TGTGCCAGCTCACCCATAGGGCTAGCGGACACAGATACGCAGTATTTT